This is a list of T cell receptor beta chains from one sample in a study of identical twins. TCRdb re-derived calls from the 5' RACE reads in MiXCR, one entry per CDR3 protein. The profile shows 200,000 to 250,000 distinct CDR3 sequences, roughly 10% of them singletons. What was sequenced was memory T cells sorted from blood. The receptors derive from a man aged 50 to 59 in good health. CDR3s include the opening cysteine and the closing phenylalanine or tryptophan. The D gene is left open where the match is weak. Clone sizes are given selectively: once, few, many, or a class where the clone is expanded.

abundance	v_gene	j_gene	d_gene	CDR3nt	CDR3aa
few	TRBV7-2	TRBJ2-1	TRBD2	TGTGCCAGCAGCTCCAGCGGGAGGGCCCGTCGGGAGCAGTTCTTC	CASSSSGRARREQFF
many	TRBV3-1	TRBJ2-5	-	TGTGCCAGCAGCCAAGATTTAAAGGGCGGCGAGACCCAGTACTTC	CASSQDLKGGETQYF
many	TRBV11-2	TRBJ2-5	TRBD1	TGTGCCAGCAGCAGATACAGGGGAGAGACCCAGTACTTC	CASSRYRGETQYF
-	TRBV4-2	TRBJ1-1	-	TGTGCCAGCAGCCAGGGGGGCGCGGGGGACACTGAAGCTTTCTTT	CASSQGGAGDTEAFF
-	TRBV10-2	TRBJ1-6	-	TGCGCCAGCAGTGAGTTCAAGGGGTATTCACCCCTCCACTTT	CASSEFKGYSPLHF
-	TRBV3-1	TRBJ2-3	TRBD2	TGTGCCAGCAGCCAAGCGGGGGGGATGCAGTATTTT	CASSQAGGMQYF
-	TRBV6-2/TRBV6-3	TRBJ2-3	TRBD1	TGTGCCAGCAGCTACAGGGGACAGAACACAGATACGCAGTATTTT	CASSYRGQNTDTQYF
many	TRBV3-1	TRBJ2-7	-	TGTGCCAGCAGCCATGGCCCCGAGCAGTACTTC	CASSHGPEQYF
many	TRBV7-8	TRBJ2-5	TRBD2	TGTGCCAGCAGCAAGGGGACTAGCGGGAAAGAGACCCAGTACTTC	CASSKGTSGKETQYF
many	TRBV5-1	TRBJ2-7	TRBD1	TGCGCCAGCAGCCCGGACAGGGCGTGGACGGGCGAGCAGTACTTC	CASSPDRAWTGEQYF
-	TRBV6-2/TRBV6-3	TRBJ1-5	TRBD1	TGTGCCAGCAGAATGACAGGGATTCAGCCCCAGCATTTT	CASRMTGIQPQHF
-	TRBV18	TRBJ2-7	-	TGTGCCAGCTCACCACTCTTAACGCCCACCAACTACGAGCAGTACTTC	CASSPLLTPTNYEQYF
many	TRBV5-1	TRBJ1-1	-	TGCGCCAGCAGCTTGGAGGCAGGGCGCCCTGAAGCTTTCTTT	CASSLEAGRPEAFF
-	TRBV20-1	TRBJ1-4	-	TGCAGTGCTATTCCCAGGGGAGGTGAAAAACTGTTTTTT	CSAIPRGGEKLFF
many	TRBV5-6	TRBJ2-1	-	TGTGCCAGCAGCGAACTGCAGGGTAATGAGCAGTTCTTC	CASSELQGNEQFF
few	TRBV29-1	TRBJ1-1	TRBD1	TGCAGCGCCCGAAGGTCAGGGGGGGGGACTGAAGCTTTCTTT	CSARRSGGGTEAFF
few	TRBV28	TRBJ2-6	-	TGTGCCAGCAGTTCAACAGGGCACTCTGGGGCCAACGTCCTGACTTTC	CASSSTGHSGANVLTF
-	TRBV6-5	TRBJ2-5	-	TGTGCCAGCAGTTACTCATGGGGAGGCCAAGAGACCCAGTACTTC	CASSYSWGGQETQYF
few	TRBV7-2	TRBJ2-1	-	TGTGCCAGCAGCTTAGGGGGTTGGCGGGGATCCTACAATGAGCAGTTCTTC	CASSLGGWRGSYNEQFF
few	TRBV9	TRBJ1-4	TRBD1	TGTGCCAGCAGCGTAGCCCCGGGACAGGGGAATGAAAAACTGTTTTTT	CASSVAPGQGNEKLFF
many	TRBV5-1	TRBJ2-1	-	TGCGCCAGCAGCTTAGGGGTTAGGGGTTACAATGAGCAGTTCTTC	CASSLGVRGYNEQFF
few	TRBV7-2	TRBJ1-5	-	TGTGCCAGCAGCCCCCGGTCCAATCAGCCCCAGCATTTT	CASSPRSNQPQHF
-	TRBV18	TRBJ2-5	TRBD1	TGTGCCAGCTCCCTAGGGACAGGCCAAGAGACCCAGTACTTC	CASSLGTGQETQYF
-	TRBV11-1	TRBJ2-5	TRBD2	TGTGCCAGCAGCTTAACAAGCGGGGGGGCCTGGGAGACCCAGTACTTC	CASSLTSGGAWETQYF
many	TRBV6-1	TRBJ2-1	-	TGTGCCAGCAGTATAAGCGAGGCGCGGGACGGGGAGCAGTTCTTC	CASSISEARDGEQFF
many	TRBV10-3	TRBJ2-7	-	TGTGCCATCAGTGAGTCAAGATTGGACTCCTACGAGCAGTACTTC	CAISESRLDSYEQYF
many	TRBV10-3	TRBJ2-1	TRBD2	TGTGCCATCAAAGGAGGCCCGGGGACTAGCAGGTACAATGAGCAGTTCTTC	CAIKGGPGTSRYNEQFF
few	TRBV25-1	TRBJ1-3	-	TGTGCCAGCAGTGAGAATCACATCTCTGGAAACACCATATATTTT	CASSENHISGNTIYF
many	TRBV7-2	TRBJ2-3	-	TGTGCCAGCAGCTCCCAGTTTCGCCGCACAGATACGCAGTATTTT	CASSSQFRRTDTQYF
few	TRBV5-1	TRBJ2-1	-	TGCGCCAGCAGCTTTTCCGGGGGGCGGGAGAATGAGCAGTTCTTC	CASSFSGGRENEQFF
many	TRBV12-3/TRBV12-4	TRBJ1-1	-	TGTGCCAGCAGTTTTGCGGGGGTTACTGAAGCTTTCTTT	CASSFAGVTEAFF
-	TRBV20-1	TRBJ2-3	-	TGCAGTGCTAGAGTTCCTGGATTATCAGATACGCAGTATTTT	CSARVPGLSDTQYF
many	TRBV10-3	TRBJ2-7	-	TGTGCCATCAGACAAGTCACAGGGTACGAGCAGTACTTC	CAIRQVTGYEQYF
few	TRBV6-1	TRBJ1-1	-	TGTGCCAGCGGGGGTCATCAGGCAAACACTGAAGCTTTCTTT	CASGGHQANTEAFF
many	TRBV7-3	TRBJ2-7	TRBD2	TGTGCCAGCAGCTTATCTGGCGGGAGATCCTCCTACGAGCAGTACTTC	CASSLSGGRSSYEQYF
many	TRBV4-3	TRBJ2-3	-	TGCGCCAGCAGCCAAGAGTCCCCGGGCCCCATGAATACGCAGTATTTT	CASSQESPGPMNTQYF
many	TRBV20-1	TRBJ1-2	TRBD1	TGCAGTGTGACAGGGGGCGACTATGGCTACACCTTC	CSVTGGDYGYTF
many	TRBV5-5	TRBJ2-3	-	TGTGCCAGCAGCTTGGGGACAGACCTTCGAAGCACAGATACGCAGTATTTT	CASSLGTDLRSTDTQYF
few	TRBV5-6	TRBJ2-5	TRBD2	TGTGCCAGCAGCTTGGAACTCGATCTAGCGGGGAAAGAGACCCAGTACTTC	CASSLELDLAGKETQYF
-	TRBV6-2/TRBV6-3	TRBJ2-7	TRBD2	TGTGCCAGCAGCCAACTTCCGGGACTAGCGGGTAACGAGCAGTACTTC	CASSQLPGLAGNEQYF
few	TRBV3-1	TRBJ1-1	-	TGTGCCAGCAGCCAAGCAGTACGGAACGCTGAAGCTTTCTTT	CASSQAVRNAEAFF
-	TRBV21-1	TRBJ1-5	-	TGTGCCAGCGTAGGACAGCCACCAAATCAGCCCCAGCATTTT	CASVGQPPNQPQHF
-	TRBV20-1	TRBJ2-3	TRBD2	TGCAGTGCTAGAGATGTAGCGGGGGCGGCTAGCACAGATACGCAGTATTTT	CSARDVAGAASTDTQYF
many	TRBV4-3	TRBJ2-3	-	TGCGCCAGCAGCCAAGATATAGCGTCGGCAGATACGCAGTATTTT	CASSQDIASADTQYF
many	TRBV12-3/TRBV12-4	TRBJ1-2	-	TGTGCCAGCAGTTTAGGGCGTAGGAAGGCATCCAGCTACACCTTC	CASSLGRRKASSYTF
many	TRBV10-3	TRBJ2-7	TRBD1	TGTGCCATCAGTGACGGGACAGGAGCCTACGAGCAGTACTTC	CAISDGTGAYEQYF
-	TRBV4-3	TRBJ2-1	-	TGCGCCAGCAGCCAAGATACACAGGGAGGACAGTTCTTC	CASSQDTQGGQFF
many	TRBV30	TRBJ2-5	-	TGTGCCGCGCTCAAAAAAACTGGTATAGAGACCCAGTACTTC	CAALKKTGIETQYF
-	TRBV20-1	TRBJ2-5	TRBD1	TGCAGCGGGACAGGGGTCTCCAGGGAGACCCAGTACTTC	CSGTGVSRETQYF
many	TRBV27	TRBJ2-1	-	TGTGCCAGCAGGGGTAGCGGCTACAATGAGCAGTTCTTC	CASRGSGYNEQFF
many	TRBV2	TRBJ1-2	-	TGTGCCAGCAGTGAAGCGCCAGCGGGGATCTCTTATGGCTACACCTTC	CASSEAPAGISYGYTF
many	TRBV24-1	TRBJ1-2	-	TGTGCCACCAGTGTCGCAGGGAACGATGGCTACACCTTC	CATSVAGNDGYTF
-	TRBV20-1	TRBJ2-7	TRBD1	TGCAGTGTCTACAGGGGGCTCTCCTACGAGCAGTACTTC	CSVYRGLSYEQYF
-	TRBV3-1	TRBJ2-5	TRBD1	TGTGCCAGCAGCCAGGGACAGGGCCAAGAGACCCAGTACTTC	CASSQGQGQETQYF
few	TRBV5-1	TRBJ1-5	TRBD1	TGCGCCAGCAGCTTGGGGGATTTAGGGGGCGCAACTCAGCCCCAGCATTTT	CASSLGDLGGATQPQHF